Presented here are 13 T cell receptor beta chains from one specimen sequenced in a study of chemoradiotherapy in HPV16-positive cancers. Sequencing used immunoSEQ multiplex PCR; TCRdb keeps in-frame clones, though not all of them. The sample gives about 2,000 clones, approximately 81% of which show up once; about a tenth is in the top ten. This sample comprised tumor tissue, obtained from a patient who underwent chemoradiotherapy. Receptors originate from a human donor with HPV-associated anogenital cancer.

The chain has TRBV10-1 and TRBJ2-3; TRBD1 matches 9 bases. This CDR3 is 16 amino acids long. Germline V gene data show CDR1 as WNHNN and CDR2 as SYGVQD (reference sequence). J lost 6 bases, V lost 2 bases, and 9 bases had no gene match. CDR3 in DNA: TGCGCCAGCAGTGAGCCCGGGACAGGGATGAGTGATACGCAGTATTTT. Protein sequence: CASSEPGTGMSDTQYF.

The V call is TRBV25-1, the J call TRBJ2-7, with D unclear. The CDR3 is made up of 12 amino acids. Germline CDR1 and CDR2: MGHDK and SYGVNS. With 4 bases removed from V and 4 bases from J, the gap between germline ends came to 8 bases. CDR3 protein: CASSGAVYEQYF. DNA for the CDR3: TGTGCCAGCAGTGGAGCCGTGTACGAGCAGTACTTC.

CDR3 sequence reads: CASSLPGLAGWSYEQYF. Here the CDR3 DNA reads TGCGCCAGCAGCTTACCGGGACTAGCGGGGTGGTCCTACGAGCAGTACTTC. The chain recombines TRBV5-1 with TRBJ2-7; 13 bases align to TRBD2. The V gene's germline CDR1 is SGHRS and CDR2 YFSETQ. V was pared by 2 bases and J by 1 base, with 6 bases of the junction left unmatched. The CDR3 sequence is 17 residues long.

The sample holds one count of this clone. The chain joins TRBV7-3 to TRBJ2-7; 9 bases are a match to TRBD2. Germline V gene data show CDR1 as SGHTA and CDR2 as FQGTGA. This CDR3 is 16 amino acids long. V lost 5 bases to trimming and J lost 3 bases; unmatched junction nucleotides: 11. This chain's CDR3 is CASSPAGTSNIYEQYF. The CDR3 DNA reads TGTGCCAGCAGCCCAGCCGGGACTAGCAACATCTACGAGCAGTACTTC. Supplemented by reference TRBV7-3 and TRBJ2-7, the full variable domain reads GAGVSQTPSNKVTEKGKYVELRCDPISGHTALYWYRQSLGQGPEFLIYFQGTGAADDSGLPNDRFFAVRPEGSVSTLKIQRTERGDSAVYLCASSPAGTSNIYEQYFGPGTRLTVT.

This chain uses TRBV19 with TRBJ2-5; 10 bases map to TRBD1. Per the germline V gene, CDR1 is LNHDA and CDR2 is SQIVND (reference sequence). This CDR3 comprises 15 residues. V gave up 4 bases and J gave up 4 bases; unmatched junction bases: 6. CDR3 in DNA: TGTGCCAGTAGTACCTCAGGACAGGGGGGAGAGACCCAGTACTTC. Its translation: CASSTSGQGGETQYF.

The chain employs TRBV7-9 and TRBJ1-1; TRBD1 might be the D (5 bases). Germline V gives CDR1 SEHNR, CDR2 FQNEAQ (reference sequence). The CDR3 covers 13 residues. Trimming shortened V by 5 bases and J by 7 bases, and 14 bases separated the two germline ends. CDR3: CASSPWGGHEAFF. CDR3 DNA: TGTGCCAGCAGCCCATGGGGGGGTCATGAAGCTTTCTTT.

The chain employs TRBV7-9 and TRBJ1-5; D is possibly TRBD1 (5 bases). Per germline, CDR1 SEHNR and CDR2 FQNEAQ (reference sequence). V lost 3 bases and J lost 1, with 10 bases in between. This CDR3 region has 15 residues. CDR3 DNA: TGTGCCAGCAGCTTGGACAACCTAAGCAATCAGCCCCAGCATTTT. It translates to CASSLDNLSNQPQHF.

The V call is TRBV7-2, the J call TRBJ1-1, with 8 bases matching TRBD1. Germline V gives CDR1 SGHTA, CDR2 FQGNSA. V gave up 4 bases and J gave up 3 bases; unmatched junction bases: 7. The CDR3 loop spans 15 amino acids. The CDR3 coding sequence is TGTGCCAGCAGCTCGCGGACAGGGTGGGACACTGAAGCTTTCTTT. Translation gives CASSSRTGWDTEAFF.

The rearrangement joins TRBV7-9 to TRBJ2-7; no clear D. Trimming took off 1 base at V and 5 bases at J, with 18 bases between the two ends. The germline V gene has CDR1 SEHNR and CDR2 FQNEAQ (reference sequence). This CDR3 has 16 residues. CDR3 in amino acids: CASSLEGDRHRHEQYF. The CDR3 DNA follows: TGTGCCAGCAGCTTAGAAGGTGACCGTCATCGCCACGAGCAGTACTTC.

This rearrangement joins TRBV5-1 to TRBJ2-2; D is perhaps TRBD1 (6 bases). Per germline, CDR1 SGHRS and CDR2 YFSETQ. The length of the CDR3 is 16 residues. Trimming took 0 bases from V and 0 from J, leaving 9 bases between them. The CDR3 loop reads CASSLVDRSNTGELFF. In DNA, the CDR3 is TGCGCCAGCAGCTTGGTGGACAGATCGAACACCGGGGAGCTGTTTTTT.

V is TRBV5-6 and J is TRBJ1-2; D not resolved. Germline lookup yields CDR1 SGHDT and CDR2 YYEEEE. V gave up 2 bases and J gave up 7 bases, with 12 bases separating them. CDR3 length: 13 amino acids. CDR3 residues: CASSFMAAAGYTF. CDR3 nucleotide sequence: TGTGCCAGCAGCTTCATGGCCGCGGCTGGCTACACCTTC.

The CDR3 here is CSVGGIYEQYF. For the CDR3, the DNA is TGCAGCGTTGGAGGGATCTACGAGCAGTACTTC. The chain recombines TRBV29-1 with TRBJ2-7, with TRBD2 as a possible D gene (5 bases). This CDR3 has 11 amino acids. Trimming removed 4 bases from V and 3 bases from J, with 7 bases in between. Germline CDR1 reads SQVTM; CDR2 reads ANQGSEA.

This chain joins TRBV5-1 and TRBJ2-5; 11 bases agree with TRBD2. The CDR3 is made up of 17 amino acids. Losses at the gene ends were 3 bases for V and 1 base for J; bases not matched to a gene: 8. Germline CDR1 is SGHRS and CDR2 is YFSETQ. CDR3 coding DNA: TGCGCCAGCAGCTCCGGGAGAGGGACTAGCGGCCAAGAGACCCAGTACTTC. Translation gives CASSSGRGTSGQETQYF.